The rows below give T cell receptor beta chains drawn from one sample of a study of cytomegalovirus exposure and HLA in healthy donors. Profiled with immunoSEQ multiplex PCR; TCRdb holds only in-frame clones, not every one. The sample data list 200,000 or so clones. Sequences were obtained from PBMCs. These receptors came from a boy aged 5-17 years in good health and CMV-seronegative. Each CDR3 is given with its conserved first and last residue. D genes are given only for firm matches.

CARSSGNTEAFF,TGTGCCAGATCATCAGGGAACACTGAAGCTTTCTTT,.,TRBJ1-1,TRBV2
CASSQLGQGAREQYF,TGCGCCAGCAGCCAACTCGGACAGGGGGCGAGGGAGCAGTACTTC,TRBD1,TRBJ2-7,TRBV4-1
CASRRTGLPESSYEQYF,TGTGCCTCTCGAAGGACAGGGCTACCAGAGAGCTCCTACGAGCAGTACTTC,TRBD1,TRBJ2-7,TRBV19
CASSIGMGQGSPHF,TGTGCCAGTAGTATAGGGATGGGACAGGGCTCCCCTCATTTT,TRBD1,TRBJ1-5,TRBV19
CASSLTGSGYTDTQYF,TGTGCCAGCAGTCTCACAGGGTCGGGCTACACAGATACGCAGTATTTT,.,TRBJ2-3,TRBV25-1
CASSPLGGGQGGYTF,TGTGCCAGCAGCCCCCTAGGTGGAGGGCAGGGCGGCTACACCTTC,.,TRBJ1-2,TRBV11-1
CASSDPYERGRDTQYF,TGCGCCAGCAGCGACCCTTACGAGCGGGGACGGGATACGCAGTATTTT,TRBD2,TRBJ2-3,TRBV10-2
CASSLPGQGPFRGYTF,TGCGCCAGCAGCCTCCCTGGGCAGGGCCCTTTTCGTGGCTACACCTTC,.,TRBJ1-2,TRBV4-1
CANPGTGFYEQYF,TGTGCCAACCCCGGGACAGGGTTCTACGAGCAGTACTTC,TRBD1,TRBJ2-7,TRBV11-3
CASSWTSGGAEQYF,TGCGCCAGCAGCTGGACTAGCGGGGGGGCCGAGCAGTACTTC,TRBD2,TRBJ2-7,TRBV5-1
CAWQGGIGQPQHF,TGTGCCTGGCAAGGAGGGATAGGTCAGCCCCAGCATTTT,.,TRBJ1-5,TRBV30
CASSQGTPDRGGEKLFF,TGCGCCAGCAGCCAAGGGACCCCGGACAGGGGGGGTGAAAAACTGTTTTTT,TRBD1,TRBJ1-4,TRBV4-1
CAWSARTSGGARSYEQYF,TGTGCCTGGAGTGCCAGGACTAGCGGGGGGGCTCGATCCTACGAGCAGTACTTC,TRBD2,TRBJ2-7,TRBV30
CASSLVGQATEAFF,TGCGCCAGCAGCTTGGTTGGACAGGCTACAGAAGCTTTCTTT,TRBD1,TRBJ1-1,TRBV5-1
CASSDQRDTFTGELFF,TGCGCCAGCAGTGACCAGCGGGACACCTTCACCGGGGAGCTGTTTTTT,.,TRBJ2-2,TRBV10-1
CASRRASSYNEQFF,TGTGCCAGCAGGAGGGCGTCCTCCTACAATGAGCAGTTCTTC,.,TRBJ2-1,TRBV27
CAWSEGQGHQPQHF,TGTGCCTGGAGTGAGGGGCAGGGGCATCAGCCCCAGCATTTT,.,TRBJ1-5,TRBV30
CASSLAGTGTGGYTF,TGCGCCAGCAGCTTGGCCGGTACAGGGACGGGTGGCTACACCTTC,.,TRBJ1-2,TRBV5-1
CASSLIGRGLSGYTF,TGTGCCAGCAGCTTGATAGGCAGGGGGCTTTCTGGCTACACCTTC,TRBD1,TRBJ1-2,TRBV5-4
CASSPSRVREAFF,TGTGCCAGCTCCCCCTCCAGGGTGAGGGAAGCTTTCTTT,.,TRBJ1-1,TRBV18
CASSSPGQRLSGYTF,TGTGCCAGCAGTTCTCCGGGACAGAGACTTAGCGGCTACACCTTC,TRBD1,TRBJ1-2,TRBV6-5
CASSVTQSVQGRNTIYF,TGTGCCAGCAGCGTAACCCAGTCGGTACAGGGACGAAACACCATATATTTT,.,TRBJ1-3,TRBV9
CASSYSRGGIYNEQFF,TGTGCCAGCAGTTACTCGAGGGGGGGTATCTACAATGAGCAGTTCTTC,.,TRBJ2-1,TRBV6-5
CASYWPTTGGDSPLHF,TGTGCCAGCTACTGGCCAACAACAGGAGGGGACTCACCCCTCCACTTT,.,TRBJ1-6,TRBV6-6
CASSPGTGLNSPLHF,TGTGCCAGCTCACCGGGGACAGGGCTAAATTCACCCCTCCACTTT,TRBD1,TRBJ1-6,TRBV18
CASSPTSGGAYYEQYF,TGTGCCAGCAGTCCGACTAGCGGGGGGGCTTACTACGAGCAGTACTTC,TRBD2,TRBJ2-7,TRBV25-1
CASSPGSTGLTEQYF,TGTGCCAGCAGCCCAGGGTCGACAGGGCTCACCGAGCAGTACTTC,TRBD1,TRBJ2-7,TRBV11-3
CASSEEEQAPSTGELFF,TGTGCCAGCAGTGAAGAAGAACAGGCCCCGAGTACCGGGGAGCTGTTTTTT,.,TRBJ2-2,TRBV6-1
CASSYRTGLIF,TGTGCCAGCAGTTACCGGACAGGGCTTATCTTC,TRBD1,TRBJ1-2,TRBV6-6
CAWSNGGAGYEQYF,TGTGCCTGGAGTAACGGGGGGGCGGGTTACGAGCAGTACTTC,TRBD2,TRBJ2-7,TRBV30
CASSQLEGGRGTEAFF,TGCGCCAGCAGCCAACTAGAAGGCGGGCGTGGTACTGAAGCTTTCTTT,.,TRBJ1-1,TRBV4-1
CASSLKGELFF,TGTGCCAGCAGTCTAAAAGGGGAGCTGTTTTTT,.,TRBJ2-2,TRBV6-5